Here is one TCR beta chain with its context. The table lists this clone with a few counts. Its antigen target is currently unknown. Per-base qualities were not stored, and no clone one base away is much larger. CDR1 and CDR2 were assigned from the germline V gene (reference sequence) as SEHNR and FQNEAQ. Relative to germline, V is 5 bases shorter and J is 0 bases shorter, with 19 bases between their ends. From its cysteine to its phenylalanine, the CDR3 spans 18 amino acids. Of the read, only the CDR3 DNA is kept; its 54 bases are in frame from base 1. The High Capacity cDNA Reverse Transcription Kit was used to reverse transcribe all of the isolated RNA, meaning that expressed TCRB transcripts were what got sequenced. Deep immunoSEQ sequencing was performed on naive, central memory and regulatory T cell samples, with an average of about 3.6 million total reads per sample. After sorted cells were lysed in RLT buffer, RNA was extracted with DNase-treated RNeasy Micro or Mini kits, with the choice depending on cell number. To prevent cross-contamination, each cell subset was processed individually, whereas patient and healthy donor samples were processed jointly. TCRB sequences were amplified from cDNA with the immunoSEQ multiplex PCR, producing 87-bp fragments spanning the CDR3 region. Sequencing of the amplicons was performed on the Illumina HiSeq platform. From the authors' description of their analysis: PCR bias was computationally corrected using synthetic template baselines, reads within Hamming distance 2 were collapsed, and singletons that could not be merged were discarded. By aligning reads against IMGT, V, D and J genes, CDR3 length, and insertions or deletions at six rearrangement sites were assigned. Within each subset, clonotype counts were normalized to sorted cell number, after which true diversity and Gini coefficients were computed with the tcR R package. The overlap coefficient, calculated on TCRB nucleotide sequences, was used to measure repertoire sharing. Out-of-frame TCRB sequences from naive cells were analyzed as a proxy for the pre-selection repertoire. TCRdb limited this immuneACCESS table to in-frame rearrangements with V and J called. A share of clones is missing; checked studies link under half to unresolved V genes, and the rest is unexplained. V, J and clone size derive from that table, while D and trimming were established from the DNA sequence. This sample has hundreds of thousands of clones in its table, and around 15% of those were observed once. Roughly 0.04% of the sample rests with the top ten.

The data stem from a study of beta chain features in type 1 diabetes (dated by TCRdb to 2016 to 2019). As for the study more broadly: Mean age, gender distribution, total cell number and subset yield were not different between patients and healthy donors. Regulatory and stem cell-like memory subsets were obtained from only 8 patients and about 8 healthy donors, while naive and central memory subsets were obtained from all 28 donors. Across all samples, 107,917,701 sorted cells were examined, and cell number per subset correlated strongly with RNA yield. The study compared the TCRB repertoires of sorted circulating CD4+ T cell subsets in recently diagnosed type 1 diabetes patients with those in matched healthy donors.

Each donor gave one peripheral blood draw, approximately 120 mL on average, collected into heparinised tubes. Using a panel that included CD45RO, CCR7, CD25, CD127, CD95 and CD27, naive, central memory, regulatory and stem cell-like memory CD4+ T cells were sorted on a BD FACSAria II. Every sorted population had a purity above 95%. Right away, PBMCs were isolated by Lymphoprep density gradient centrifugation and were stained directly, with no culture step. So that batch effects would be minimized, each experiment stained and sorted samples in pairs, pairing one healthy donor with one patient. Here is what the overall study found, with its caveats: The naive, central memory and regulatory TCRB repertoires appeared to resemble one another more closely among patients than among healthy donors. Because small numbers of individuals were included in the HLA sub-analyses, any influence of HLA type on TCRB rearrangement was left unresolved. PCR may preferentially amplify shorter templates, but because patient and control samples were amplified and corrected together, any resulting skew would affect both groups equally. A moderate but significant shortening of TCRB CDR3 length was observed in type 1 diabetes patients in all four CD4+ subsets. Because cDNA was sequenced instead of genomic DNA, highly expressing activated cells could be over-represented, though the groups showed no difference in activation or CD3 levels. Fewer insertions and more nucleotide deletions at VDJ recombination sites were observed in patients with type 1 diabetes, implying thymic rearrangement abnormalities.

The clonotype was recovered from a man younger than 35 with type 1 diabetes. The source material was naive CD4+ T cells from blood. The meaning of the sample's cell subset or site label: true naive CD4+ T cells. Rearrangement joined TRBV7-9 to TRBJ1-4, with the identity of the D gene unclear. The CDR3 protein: CASSRPSRRVATNEKLFF. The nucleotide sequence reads TGTGCCAGCAGCCGACCCAGTCGGCGAGTTGCAACTAATGAAAAACTGTTTTTT.